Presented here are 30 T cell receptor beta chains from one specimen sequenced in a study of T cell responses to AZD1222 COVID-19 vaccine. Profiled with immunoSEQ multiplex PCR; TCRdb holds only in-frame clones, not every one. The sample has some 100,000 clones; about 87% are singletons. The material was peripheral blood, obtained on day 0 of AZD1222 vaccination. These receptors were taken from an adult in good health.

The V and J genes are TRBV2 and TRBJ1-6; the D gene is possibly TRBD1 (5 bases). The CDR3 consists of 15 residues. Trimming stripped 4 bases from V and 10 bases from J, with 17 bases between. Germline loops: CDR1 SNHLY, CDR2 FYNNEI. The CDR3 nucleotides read TGTGCCAGCAGTGGCGATAGACCAGGGACGTCACCCCTCCACTTT. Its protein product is CASSGDRPGTSPLHF.

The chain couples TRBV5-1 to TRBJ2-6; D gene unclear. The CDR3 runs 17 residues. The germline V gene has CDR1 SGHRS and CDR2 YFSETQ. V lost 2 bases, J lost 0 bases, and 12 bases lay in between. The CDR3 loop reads CASSLLLAASGANVLTF. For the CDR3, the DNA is TGCGCCAGCAGCTTACTGCTGGCAGCCTCTGGGGCCAACGTCCTGACTTTC.

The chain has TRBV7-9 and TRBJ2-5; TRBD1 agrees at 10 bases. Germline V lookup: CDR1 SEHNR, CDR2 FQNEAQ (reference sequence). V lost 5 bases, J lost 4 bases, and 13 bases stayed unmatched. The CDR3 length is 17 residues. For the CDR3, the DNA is TGTGCCAGCAGCCCAGGTACCGGGACAGGGGATGGAGAGACCCAGTACTTC. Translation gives CASSPGTGTGDGETQYF.

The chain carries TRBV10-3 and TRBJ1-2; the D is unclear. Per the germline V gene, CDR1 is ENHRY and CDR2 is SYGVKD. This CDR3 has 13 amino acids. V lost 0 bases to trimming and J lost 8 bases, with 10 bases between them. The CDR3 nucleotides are TGTGCCATCAGTGAGTCTGTGGGCAGCGGCTACACCTTC. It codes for CAISESVGSGYTF.

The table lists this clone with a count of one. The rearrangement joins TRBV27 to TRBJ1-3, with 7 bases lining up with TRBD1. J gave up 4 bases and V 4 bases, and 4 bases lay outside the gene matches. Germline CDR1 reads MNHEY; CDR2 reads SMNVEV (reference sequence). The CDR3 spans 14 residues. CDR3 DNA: TGTGCCAGCAGTTCCCACAGGGGAGGAAACACCATATATTTT. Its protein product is CASSSHRGGNTIYF.

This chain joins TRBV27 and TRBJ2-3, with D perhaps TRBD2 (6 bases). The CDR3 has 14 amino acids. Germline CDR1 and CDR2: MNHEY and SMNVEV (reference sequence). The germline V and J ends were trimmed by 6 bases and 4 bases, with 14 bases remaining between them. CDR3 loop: CASRMTRGADTQYF. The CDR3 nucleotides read TGTGCCAGCAGGATGACTAGAGGAGCAGATACGCAGTATTTT.

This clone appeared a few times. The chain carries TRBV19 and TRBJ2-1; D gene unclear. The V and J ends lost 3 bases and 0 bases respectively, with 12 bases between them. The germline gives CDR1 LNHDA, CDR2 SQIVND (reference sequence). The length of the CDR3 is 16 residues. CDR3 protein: CASSIFGKSSYNEQFF. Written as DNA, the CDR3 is TGTGCCAGTAGTATTTTTGGAAAATCCTCCTACAATGAGCAGTTCTTC.

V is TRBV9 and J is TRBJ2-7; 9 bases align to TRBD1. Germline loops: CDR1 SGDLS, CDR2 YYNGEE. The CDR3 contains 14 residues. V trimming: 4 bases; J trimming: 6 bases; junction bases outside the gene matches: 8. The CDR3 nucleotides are TGTGCCAGCAGCACGACAGGGGGATTTGGCGAGCAGTACTTC. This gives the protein CASSTTGGFGEQYF. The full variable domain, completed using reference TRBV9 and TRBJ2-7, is DSGVTQTPKHLITATGQRVTLRCSPRSGDLSVYWYQQSLDQGLQFLIQYYNGEERAKGNILERFSAQQFPDLHSELNLSSLELGDSALYFCASSTTGGFGEQYFGPGTRLTVT.

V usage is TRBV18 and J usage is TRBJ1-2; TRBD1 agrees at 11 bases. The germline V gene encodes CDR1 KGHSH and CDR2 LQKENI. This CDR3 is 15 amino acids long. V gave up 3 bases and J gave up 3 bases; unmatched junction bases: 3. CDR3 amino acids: CASSPRTGGDYGYTF. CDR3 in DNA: TGTGCCAGCTCACCGAGGACAGGGGGCGACTATGGCTACACCTTC.

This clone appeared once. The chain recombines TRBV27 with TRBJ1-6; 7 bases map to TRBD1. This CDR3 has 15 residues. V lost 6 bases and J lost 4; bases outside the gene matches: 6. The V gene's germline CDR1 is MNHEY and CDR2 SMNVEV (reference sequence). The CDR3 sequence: CASRKTGIYNSPLHF. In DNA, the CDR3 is TGTGCCAGCAGGAAGACAGGGATTTATAATTCACCCCTCCACTTT.

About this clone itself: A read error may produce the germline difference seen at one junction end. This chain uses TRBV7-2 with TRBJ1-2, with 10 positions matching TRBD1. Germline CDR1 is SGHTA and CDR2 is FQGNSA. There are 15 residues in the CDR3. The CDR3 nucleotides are TGTGCCAGCGGCTTGGGACAGGGGAGTAACTATGGCTACACCTTC. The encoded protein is CASGLGQGSNYGYTF.

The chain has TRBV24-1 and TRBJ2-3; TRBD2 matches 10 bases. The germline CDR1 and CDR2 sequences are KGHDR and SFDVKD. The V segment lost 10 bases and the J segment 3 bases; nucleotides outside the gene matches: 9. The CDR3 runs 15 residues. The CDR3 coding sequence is TGTGCCACTTCCCCTTCTAGCGGGGGAACAGATACGCAGTATTTT. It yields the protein CATSPSSGGTDTQYF.

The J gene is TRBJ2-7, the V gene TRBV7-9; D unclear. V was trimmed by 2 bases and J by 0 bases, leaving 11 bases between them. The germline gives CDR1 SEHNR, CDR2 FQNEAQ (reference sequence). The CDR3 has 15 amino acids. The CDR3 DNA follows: TGTGCCAGCAGCTTATCGGCCTATGCCTCCTACGAGCAGTACTTC. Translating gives CASSLSAYASYEQYF.

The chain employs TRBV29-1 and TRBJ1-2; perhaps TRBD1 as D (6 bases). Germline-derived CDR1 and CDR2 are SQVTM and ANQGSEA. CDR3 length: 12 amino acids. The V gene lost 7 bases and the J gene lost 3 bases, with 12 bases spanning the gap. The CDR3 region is CSGTQGDYGYTF. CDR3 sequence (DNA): TGCAGCGGGACACAGGGAGACTATGGCTACACCTTC.

The CDR3 sequence: CASSRRGGRASFNYGYTF. The CDR3 nucleotides are TGTGCCAGCAGCCGGAGAGGGGGCAGGGCGTCTTTTAACTATGGCTACACCTTC. The rearrangement links TRBV27 to TRBJ1-2, with 7 bases identical to TRBD1. CDR1 MNHEY and CDR2 SMNVEV come from the germline V gene (reference sequence). V dropped 6 bases and J dropped 1; count of bases not matched to a gene: 17. The CDR3 runs to 18 residues.

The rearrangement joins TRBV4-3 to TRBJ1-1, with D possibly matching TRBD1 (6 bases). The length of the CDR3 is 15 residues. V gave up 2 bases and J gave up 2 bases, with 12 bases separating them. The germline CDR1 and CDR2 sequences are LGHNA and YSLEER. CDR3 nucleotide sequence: TGCGCCAGCAGCCAACAGGGGATTGGAAACACTGAAGCTTTCTTT. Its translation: CASSQQGIGNTEAFF.

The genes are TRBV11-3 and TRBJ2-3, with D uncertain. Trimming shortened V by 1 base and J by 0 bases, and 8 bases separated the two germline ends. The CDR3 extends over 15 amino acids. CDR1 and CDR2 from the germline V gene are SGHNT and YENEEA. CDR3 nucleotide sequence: TGTGCCAGCAGCTTAGGGAGACTCAGCACAGATACGCAGTATTTT. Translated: CASSLGRLSTDTQYF.

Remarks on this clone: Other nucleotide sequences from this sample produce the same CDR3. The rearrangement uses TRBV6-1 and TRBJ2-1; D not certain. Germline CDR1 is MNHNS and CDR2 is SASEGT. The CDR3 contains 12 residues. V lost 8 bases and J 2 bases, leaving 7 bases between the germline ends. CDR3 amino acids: CASSRPYNEQFF. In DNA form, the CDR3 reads TGTGCCAGCTCAAGACCCTACAATGAGCAGTTCTTC.

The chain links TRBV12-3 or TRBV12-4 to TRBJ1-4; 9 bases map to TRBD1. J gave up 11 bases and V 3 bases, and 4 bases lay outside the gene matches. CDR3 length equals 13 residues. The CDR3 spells CASSLGQGRKLFF. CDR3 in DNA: TGTGCCAGCAGTTTGGGACAGGGACGGAAACTGTTTTTT.

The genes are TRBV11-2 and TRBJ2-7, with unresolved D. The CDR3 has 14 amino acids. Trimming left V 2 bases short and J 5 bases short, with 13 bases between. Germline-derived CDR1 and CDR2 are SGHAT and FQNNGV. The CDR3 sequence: CASSLTLWLNEQYF. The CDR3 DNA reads TGTGCCAGCAGCTTAACCTTGTGGTTGAACGAGCAGTACTTC.

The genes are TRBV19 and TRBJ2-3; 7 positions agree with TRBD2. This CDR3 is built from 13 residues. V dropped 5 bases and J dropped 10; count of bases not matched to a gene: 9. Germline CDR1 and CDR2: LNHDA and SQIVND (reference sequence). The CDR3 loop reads CASSATTREAQYF. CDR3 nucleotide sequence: TGTGCCAGTAGTGCAACTACCCGGGAGGCGCAGTATTTT.

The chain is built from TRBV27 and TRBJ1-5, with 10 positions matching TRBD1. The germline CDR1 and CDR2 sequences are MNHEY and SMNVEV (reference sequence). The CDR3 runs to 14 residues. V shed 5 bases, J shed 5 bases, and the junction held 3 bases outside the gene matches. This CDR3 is CASSLGQGDQPQHF. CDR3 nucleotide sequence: TGTGCCAGCAGTCTAGGACAGGGGGATCAGCCCCAGCATTTT.

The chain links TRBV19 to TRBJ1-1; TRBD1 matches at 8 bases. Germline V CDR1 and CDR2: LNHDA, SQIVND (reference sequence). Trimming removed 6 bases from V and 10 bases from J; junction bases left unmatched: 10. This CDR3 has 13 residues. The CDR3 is CASSQRTGFRAFF. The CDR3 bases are TGTGCCAGTAGCCAACGGACAGGGTTTCGAGCTTTCTTT.

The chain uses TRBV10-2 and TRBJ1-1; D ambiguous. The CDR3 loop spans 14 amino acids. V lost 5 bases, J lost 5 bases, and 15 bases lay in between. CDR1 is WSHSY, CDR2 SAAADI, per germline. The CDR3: CASSRAPGETEAFF. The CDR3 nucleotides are TGCGCCAGCAGTCGCGCGCCAGGCGAGACTGAAGCTTTCTTT.

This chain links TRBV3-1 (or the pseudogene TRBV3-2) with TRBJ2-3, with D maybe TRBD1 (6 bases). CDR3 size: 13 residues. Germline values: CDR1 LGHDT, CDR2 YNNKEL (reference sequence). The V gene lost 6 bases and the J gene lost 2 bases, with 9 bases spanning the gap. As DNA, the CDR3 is TGTGCCAGCAGACAGGGCGCCACAGATACGCAGTATTTT. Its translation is CASRQGATDTQYF.

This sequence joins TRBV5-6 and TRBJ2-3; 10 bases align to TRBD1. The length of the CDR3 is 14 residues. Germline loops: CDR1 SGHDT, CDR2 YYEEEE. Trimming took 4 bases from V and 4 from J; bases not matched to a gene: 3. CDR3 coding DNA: TGTGCCAGCAGCCCCGGGACAGGGGCAGATACGCAGTATTTT. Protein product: CASSPGTGADTQYF.

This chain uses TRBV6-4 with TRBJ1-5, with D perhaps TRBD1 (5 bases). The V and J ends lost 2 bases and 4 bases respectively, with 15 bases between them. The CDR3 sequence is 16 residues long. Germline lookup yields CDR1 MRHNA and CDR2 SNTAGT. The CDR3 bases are TGTGCCAGCAGTGACCGTTGGGGGAAAGAAAATCAGCCCCAGCATTTT. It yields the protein CASSDRWGKENQPQHF.

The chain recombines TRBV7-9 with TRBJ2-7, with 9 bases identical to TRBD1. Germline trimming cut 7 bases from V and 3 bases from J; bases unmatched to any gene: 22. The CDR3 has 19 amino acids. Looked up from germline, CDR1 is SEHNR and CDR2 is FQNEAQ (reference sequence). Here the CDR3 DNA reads TGTGCCAGCACCCGGGGGGTCGGGACAGGGAAGTTCAGGGACTACGAGCAGTACTTC. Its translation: CASTRGVGTGKFRDYEQYF.

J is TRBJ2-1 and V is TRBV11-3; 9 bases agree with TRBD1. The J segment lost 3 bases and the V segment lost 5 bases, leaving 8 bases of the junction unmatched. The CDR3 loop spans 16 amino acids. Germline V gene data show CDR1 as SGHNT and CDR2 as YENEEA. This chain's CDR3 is CASSPRQGGDYNEQFF. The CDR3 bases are TGTGCCAGCAGCCCACGACAGGGGGGGGACTACAATGAGCAGTTCTTC. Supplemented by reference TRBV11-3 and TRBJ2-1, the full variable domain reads EAGVVQSPRYKIIEKKQPVAFWCNPISGHNTLYWYLQNLGQGPELLIRYENEEAVDDSQLPKDRFSAERLKGVDSTLKIQPAELGDSAVYLCASSPRQGGDYNEQFFGPGTRLTVL.

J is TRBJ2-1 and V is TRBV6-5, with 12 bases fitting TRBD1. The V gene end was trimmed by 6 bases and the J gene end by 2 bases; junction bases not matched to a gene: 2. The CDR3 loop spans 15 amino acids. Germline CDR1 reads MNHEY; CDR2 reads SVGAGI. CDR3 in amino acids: CASSRDRGPYNEQFF. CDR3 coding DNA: TGTGCCAGCAGCAGGGACAGGGGGCCCTACAATGAGCAGTTCTTC.